Below are 24 T cell receptor beta chains sequenced from a single sample in a study of glioma-infiltrating T cells after dendritic cell vaccination. Time point specified: after dendritic cell vaccination, including at tumor progression/relapse. Only in-frame clones appear in the TCRdb table, and some are missing; sequencing was by immunoSEQ multiplex PCR. The data contain around 60,000 clones, roughly 86% of them singletons. The sample in question was blood, obtained after dendritic cell vaccination. Receptors were obtained from a human donor with glioblastoma.

The V gene is TRBV7-2, the J gene TRBJ2-1; 7 nucleotides agree with TRBD2. The length of the CDR3 is 16 residues. Germline values: CDR1 SGHTA, CDR2 FQGNSA. V shed 2 bases, J shed 6 bases, and the junction held 10 bases outside the gene matches. The CDR3 is CASSLSSGGSFNEQFF. CDR3 DNA sequence: TGTGCCAGCAGCTTATCTAGCGGCGGGAGTTTCAATGAGCAGTTCTTC.

V and J are TRBV10-2 and TRBJ2-6; TRBD1 matches at 7 bases. The CDR3 contains 16 residues. Germline V gene lookup returns CDR1 WSHSY and CDR2 SAAADI. V dropped 7 bases and J dropped 4; count of bases not matched to a gene: 10. The CDR3, as DNA: TGCGCCAGCACGGGACAGTTAGTCCCCGGGGCCAACGTCCTGACTTTC. Translated: CASTGQLVPGANVLTF.

The genes are TRBV11-3 and TRBJ2-5, with 10 bases that match TRBD2. CDR3 size: 15 residues. Germline V gene sequence: CDR1 SGHNT, CDR2 YENEEA. V gave up 1 base and J gave up 5 bases; unmatched junction bases: 4. The CDR3 sequence: CASSLGASGGETQYF. The CDR3 DNA is TGTGCCAGCAGCTTAGGGGCTAGCGGGGGCGAGACCCAGTACTTC.

CDR3 residues: CASSIDGSPSGGYTF. The DNA of the CDR3 is TGTGCCAGTAGTATAGATGGCTCCCCCTCCGGGGGCTACACCTTC. The chain recombines TRBV19 with TRBJ1-2; unclear D gene. Per germline, CDR1 LNHDA and CDR2 SQIVND (reference sequence). Trimming left V 0 bases short and J 8 bases short, with 16 bases between. The CDR3 runs to 15 residues.

The V gene is TRBV25-1, the J gene TRBJ1-1; 7 nucleotides match TRBD1. Per germline, CDR1 MGHDK and CDR2 SYGVNS. This CDR3 spans 13 amino acids. With V trimmed by 1 base and J by 8 bases, 4 bases remained unmatched. The CDR3 region is CASSESRDREAFF. The CDR3 DNA reads TGTGCCAGCAGTGAATCCAGGGACAGAGAAGCTTTCTTT.

The V call is TRBV27, the J call TRBJ2-3; D is uncertain. Deletions cut 3 bases from V and 2 bases from J, with 9 bases between. Germline CDR1 reads MNHEY; CDR2 reads SMNVEV (reference sequence). The CDR3 sequence is 14 residues long. This CDR3 reads CASSFPGATDTQYF. The CDR3, as DNA: TGTGCCAGCAGTTTTCCCGGAGCCACAGATACGCAGTATTTT.

This chain uses TRBV5-1 with TRBJ2-2; 8 bases match TRBD1. Germline CDR1 reads SGHRS; CDR2 reads YFSETQ. The CDR3 spans 15 residues. The V gene end was trimmed by 4 bases and the J gene end by 5 bases; junction bases not matched to a gene: 7. This CDR3 is CASSGSTGATGELFF. The CDR3 region has the DNA TGCGCCAGCAGCGGCTCGACAGGGGCAACCGGGGAGCTGTTTTTT.

The chain employs TRBV19 and TRBJ1-1, with D unresolved. The ends were cut back, 6 bases at V and 0 bases at J, with 14 bases in the middle. Germline V gene data show CDR1 as LNHDA and CDR2 as SQIVND (reference sequence). The CDR3 is 15 amino acids. CDR3 residues: CASRSESNLNTEAFF. As DNA, the CDR3 is TGTGCCAGTAGATCGGAGAGTAACTTGAACACTGAAGCTTTCTTT.

Remarks on this clone: An end of the junction differs from the germline gene, which may be a read error. The chain links TRBV7-2 to TRBJ2-7; TRBD1 agrees at 8 bases. Germline V gives CDR1 SGHTA, CDR2 FQGNSA. The CDR3 consists of 12 residues. The CDR3 region is CASSLDAGQGDF. The CDR3 DNA is TGTGCCAGCAGCTTAGACGCCGGACAGGGAGACTTC.

The chain couples TRBV7-6 to TRBJ1-2, with a possible D match to TRBD1 (6 bases). This CDR3 spans 15 amino acids. The V gene lost 0 bases and the J gene lost 10 bases, with 18 bases spanning the gap. CDR1 is SGHVS and CDR2 is FNYEAQ in the germline V gene. The DNA of the CDR3 is TGTGCCAGCAGCTTAGCCCACGGAGTACAGGGAAACTACACCTTC. Residues: CASSLAHGVQGNYTF.

The chain has TRBV6-5 and TRBJ1-6; D is ambiguous. CDR3 length: 13 amino acids. The V and J ends lost 3 bases and 5 bases respectively, with 5 bases between them. Germline V lookup: CDR1 MNHEY, CDR2 SVGAGI. CDR3 amino acids: CASSYRDNSPLHF. The CDR3 DNA follows: TGTGCCAGCAGTTATCGTGATAATTCACCCCTCCACTTT.

The V gene is TRBV7-2, the J gene TRBJ2-3, with TRBD2 matching over 10 bases. V shed 1 base, J shed 4 bases, and the junction held 5 bases outside the gene matches. The CDR3 is made up of 16 amino acids. The germline V gene encodes CDR1 SGHTA and CDR2 FQGNSA. CDR3 bases: TGTGCCAGCAGCTTAGATAGCGGGAGGAGGCCAGATACGCAGTATTTT. It specifies CASSLDSGRRPDTQYF.

The J gene is TRBJ2-2, the V gene TRBV29-1, with 7 bases that match TRBD1. Germline V lookup: CDR1 SQVTM, CDR2 ANQGSEA. J lost 0 bases, V lost 6 bases, and 4 bases had no gene match. The CDR3 length is 14 residues. CDR3 bases: TGCAGCGTCAGCACAGGGGCGAACACCGGGGAGCTGTTTTTT. Translated: CSVSTGANTGELFF.

This clone has more than one count but fewer than ten. The rearrangement uses TRBV12-5 and TRBJ2-7, with TRBD1 identical over 9 bases. Germline assignment: CDR1 LGHNT and CDR2 FRNRAP. V gave up 8 bases and J gave up 7 bases; unmatched junction bases: 12. This CDR3 has 14 residues. The CDR3 is CASSSTGGSREQYF. The CDR3 nucleotides read TGTGCTAGTAGTTCAACAGGGGGCTCTAGGGAGCAGTACTTC.

The V and J genes are TRBV10-2 and TRBJ1-5; 7 bases agree with TRBD1. This CDR3 has 16 amino acids. V was pared by 3 bases and J by 3 bases, with 8 bases of the junction left unmatched. Germline-derived CDR1 and CDR2 are WSHSY and SAAADI. CDR3 nucleotide sequence: TGCGCCAGCAGTGATCTCGGGACAGTTATCAATCAGCCCCAGCATTTT. It yields the protein CASSDLGTVINQPQHF.

The gene calls are TRBV29-1 and TRBJ2-1, with 8 bases identical to TRBD2. The V and J ends lost 4 bases and 8 bases, in that order; junction bases with no gene match: 10. This CDR3 is 14 amino acids long. CDR1 is SQVTM and CDR2 is ANQGSEA in the germline V gene. The CDR3 spells CSVVEAPGGDEQFF. Here the CDR3 DNA reads TGCAGCGTTGTAGAGGCCCCCGGGGGGGATGAGCAGTTCTTC.

The chain couples TRBV21-1 to TRBJ1-5; the table's D call of TRBD1 was not tested on the DNA. TRBV21-1 is a known pseudogene. The CDR3 is 15 residues long. CDR3 DNA: TGTGCCAGCAGGACCAGGGGGGAGGGCAATCAGCCCCAGCATTTT. Protein sequence: CASRTRGEGNQPQHF.

This clone appeared once. This chain links TRBV23-1 with TRBJ1-3; D remains ambiguous. TRBV23-1 counts as an open reading frame of uncertain function. V was clipped by 2 bases and J by 5 bases, with 10 bases between them. The CDR3 is made up of 14 amino acids. CDR3: CASSQEGIRNTIYF. The CDR3 DNA sequence: TGCGCCAGCAGTCAAGAGGGCATCAGAAACACCATATATTTT.

The chain links TRBV5-4 to TRBJ2-1, with 13 bases that match TRBD2. Germline CDR1 reads SGHNT; CDR2 reads YYREEE (reference sequence). CDR3 length equals 16 residues. Germline trimming cut 4 bases from V and 7 bases from J; bases unmatched to any gene: 8. The CDR3 region is CASSHTSGGGSNEQFF. The CDR3 coding sequence is TGTGCCAGCAGCCACACTAGCGGGGGGGGCTCTAATGAGCAGTTCTTC.

This chain links TRBV27 with TRBJ2-1, with a weak D call TRBD2 (5 bases). The V end was cut by 5 bases, the J end by 7 bases, with 9 bases between. Germline-derived CDR1 and CDR2 are MNHEY and SMNVEV (reference sequence). This CDR3 contains 12 residues. The CDR3 nucleotides read TGTGCCAGCAGTATGACGGGGAATGAGCAGTTCTTC. Translating gives CASSMTGNEQFF.

In nucleotides, the CDR3 is TGTGCCAGCAGTTCTAGCGGGAAGAGCTCCTACAATGAGCAGTTCTTC. It translates to CASSSSGKSSYNEQFF. J is TRBJ2-1 and V is TRBV7-9, with TRBD2 matching over 9 bases. The CDR3 is 16 residues long. The V gene's germline CDR1 is SEHNR and CDR2 FQNEAQ (reference sequence). V shed 6 bases, J shed 0 bases, and the junction held 6 bases outside the gene matches. The full variable domain, in which reference TRBV7-9 and TRBJ2-1 provide the parts outside the CDR3, is DTGVSQNPRHKITKRGQNVTFRCDPISEHNRLYWYRQTLGQGPEFLTYFQNEAQLEKSRLLSDRFSAERPKGSFSTLEIQRTEQGDSAMYLCASSSSGKSSYNEQFFGPGTRLTVL.

The V call is TRBV4-1, the J call TRBJ1-3; 10 bases are shared with TRBD1. This CDR3 comprises 17 residues. The ends lost 4 bases at V and 0 bases at J; junction bases unmatched: 6. Germline loops: CDR1 MGHRA, CDR2 YSYEKL. The CDR3 spells CASSPGTGENSGNTIYF. The CDR3 DNA sequence: TGCGCCAGCAGCCCCGGGACAGGGGAGAACTCTGGAAACACCATATATTTT.

This clone has only one observation. The V gene is TRBV29-1, the J gene TRBJ1-2; tentative D call: TRBD1 (6 bases). The ends were cut back, 0 bases at V and 3 bases at J, with 8 bases in the middle. Germline CDR1 SQVTM, CDR2 ANQGSEA. This CDR3 is built from 13 residues. The CDR3 spells CSVEEGAYYGYTF. The CDR3 DNA reads TGCAGCGTTGAAGAGGGGGCCTACTATGGCTACACCTTC. Combining the CDR3 with reference TRBV29-1 and TRBJ1-2 gives the whole variable domain SAVISQKPSRDICQRGTSLTIQCQVDSQVTMMFWYRQQPGQSLTLIATANQGSEATYESGFVIDKFPISRPNLTFSTLTVSNMSPEDSSIYLCSVEEGAYYGYTFGSGTRLTVV.

The gene calls are TRBV6-1 and TRBJ1-5; D might be TRBD1 (5 bases). Trimming removed 6 bases at V and 4 bases at J, with 13 bases between. Germline-derived CDR1 and CDR2 are MNHNS and SASEGT. The CDR3 is 14 amino acids. The CDR3 region is CASRPWEGNQPQHF. The CDR3 nucleotides are TGTGCCAGCAGACCGTGGGAGGGGAATCAGCCCCAGCATTTT.